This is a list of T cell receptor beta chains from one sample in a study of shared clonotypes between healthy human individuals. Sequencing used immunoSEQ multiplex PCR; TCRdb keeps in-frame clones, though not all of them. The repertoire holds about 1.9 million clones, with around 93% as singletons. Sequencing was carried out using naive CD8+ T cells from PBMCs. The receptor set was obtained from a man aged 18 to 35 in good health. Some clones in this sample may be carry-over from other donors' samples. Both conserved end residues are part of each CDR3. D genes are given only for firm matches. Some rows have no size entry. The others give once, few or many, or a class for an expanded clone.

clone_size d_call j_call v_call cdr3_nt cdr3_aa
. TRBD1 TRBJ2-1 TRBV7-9 TGTGCCAGCAGCAGAACCTCCGGGACAGGGGACAATGAGCAGTTCTTC CASSRTSGTGDNEQFF
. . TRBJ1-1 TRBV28 TGTGCCAGCAGTTTAAGGGTGTGGGCTACTGAAGCTTTCTTT CASSLRVWATEAFF
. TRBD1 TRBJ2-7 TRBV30 TGTGCCTGGACACGGGCAGGGGGCAGGTACGAGCAGTACTTC CAWTRAGGRYEQYF
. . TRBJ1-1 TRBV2 TGTGCCAGTTGGACCGGCTTTGAAGCTTTCTTT CASWTGFEAFF
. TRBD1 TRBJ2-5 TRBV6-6 TGTGCCAGCAGTTACGTTGACAGGGAACAAGAGACCCAGTACTTC CASSYVDREQETQYF
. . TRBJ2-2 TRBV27 TGTGCCAGCAGGAACCGGGACCCCGACACCGGGGAGCTGTTTTTT CASRNRDPDTGELFF
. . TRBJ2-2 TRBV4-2 TGTGCCAGCAGCCAAGATTCGGGTGGCAGATACACCGGGGAGCTGTTTTTT CASSQDSGGRYTGELFF
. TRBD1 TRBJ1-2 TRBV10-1 TGCGCCAGCAGTGGGACAGGGGGCGCCGGCTACACCTTC CASSGTGGAGYTF
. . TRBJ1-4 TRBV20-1 TGCAGTGCTAGAGTGGAGGGCTGGATCCCATTT CSARVEGWIPF
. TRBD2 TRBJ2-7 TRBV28 TGTGCCAGCAGTCTCATATCTAGCGGCTCCTACGAGCAGTACTTC CASSLISSGSYEQYF
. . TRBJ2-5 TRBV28 TGTGCCAGCAGTGGGGTAACCCGGTACCAAGAGACCCAGTACTTC CASSGVTRYQETQYF
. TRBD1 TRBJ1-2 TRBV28 TGTGCCAGCAGCAATCAGGGGGCGCGGAGCTACACCTTC CASSNQGARSYTF
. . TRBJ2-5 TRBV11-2 TGTGCCAGCAGCTTTACCCTTTCGCCAGAGACCCAGTACTTC CASSFTLSPETQYF
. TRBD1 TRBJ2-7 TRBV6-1 TGTGCCAGCAGTGCGAGACAGGGTAGTTACGAGCAGTACTTC CASSARQGSYEQYF
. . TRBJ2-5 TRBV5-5 TGTGCCAGCAGCCATGAGGGCGTCAAAGAGACCCAGTACTTC CASSHEGVKETQYF
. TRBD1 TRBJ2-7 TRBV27 TGTGCCAGCAGTCACCGACAGGGGAGGTCCTACGAGCAGTACTTC CASSHRQGRSYEQYF
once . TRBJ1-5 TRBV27 TGTGCCAGCAGTTTTCTCGGCAATCAGCCCCAGCATTTT CASSFLGNQPQHF
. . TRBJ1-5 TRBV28 TGTGCCAGTACTCCCTGGGGCAATCAGCCCCAGCATTTT CASTPWGNQPQHF
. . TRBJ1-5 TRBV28 TGTGCCAGCAGTTTCTTACCGCGTCAGCCCCAGCATTTT CASSFLPRQPQHF
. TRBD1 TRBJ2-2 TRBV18 TGTGCCAGCTCACCCTCCCGAGGACAGGGGGCTCGAAGGGAGCTGTTTTTT CASSPSRGQGARRELFF
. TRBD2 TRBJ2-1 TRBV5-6 TGTGCCAGCAGCCCGGGACTAGCGTCAAACAATGAGCAGTTCTTC CASSPGLASNNEQFF
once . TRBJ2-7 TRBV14 TGTGCCAGCAGCCAAGAGTCTCCGGGTGTGGCCTACGAGCAGTACTTC CASSQESPGVAYEQYF
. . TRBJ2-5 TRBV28 TGTGCCAGCGGATTCACAGGGCAGGGAGAGACCCAGTACTTC CASGFTGQGETQYF
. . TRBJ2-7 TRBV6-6 TGTGCCAGCAGTTACTCGGAGGGGAGCTCCTACGAGCAGTACTTC CASSYSEGSSYEQYF
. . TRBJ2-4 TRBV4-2 TGTGCCAGCAGCCAAGATGAGTATTGGGGACCATCGGCGCACTTC CASSQDEYWGPSAHF
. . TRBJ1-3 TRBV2 TGTGCCAGCAGTGAAATGGGAATTGGAAACACCATATATTTT CASSEMGIGNTIYF
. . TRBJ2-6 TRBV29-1 TGCAGCGTTGGCCCCAGGGAACCCGGTATCTCTGGGGCCAACGTCCTGACTTTC CSVGPREPGISGANVLTF
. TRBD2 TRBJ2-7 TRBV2 TGTGCCAGCAGAGGGACTAGCGGGCAATACGAGCAGTACTTC CASRGTSGQYEQYF
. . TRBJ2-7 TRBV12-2 TGTGCAAGTCGCCAGGGACGGGCAAATAAGAGCTCCTACGAGCAGTACTTC CASRQGRANKSSYEQYF
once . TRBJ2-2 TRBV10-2 TGCGCCAGCAGTGAAGGCCCCCAAATATACACCGGGGAGCTGTTTTTT CASSEGPQIYTGELFF
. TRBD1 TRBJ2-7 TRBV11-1 TGTGCCAGCAGCTCAACCGGGACAGGGAACTACGAGCAGTACTTC CASSSTGTGNYEQYF
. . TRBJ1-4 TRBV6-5 TGTGCCAGCAGTTACTCGGAGACTTCTAATGAAAAACTGTTTTTT CASSYSETSNEKLFF
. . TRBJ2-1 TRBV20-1 TGCAGTGCGCCCCAGTATGAGCAGTTCTTC CSAPQYEQFF
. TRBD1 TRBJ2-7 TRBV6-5 TGTGCCAGCAGTTACACGGAGGACAGGGGCAATTACGAGCAGTACTTC CASSYTEDRGNYEQYF
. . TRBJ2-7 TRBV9 TGTGCCAGCAGCGTAGATGGGGGGATGTACGAGCAGTACTTC CASSVDGGMYEQYF
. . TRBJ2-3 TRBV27 TGTGCCAGCAGCACTGTTACAGGGTTGGCAGATACGCAGTATTTT CASSTVTGLADTQYF
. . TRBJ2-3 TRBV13 TGTGCCAGCACCGGGCTAGCGCAGAATACGCAGTATTTT CASTGLAQNTQYF
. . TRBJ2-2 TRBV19 TGTGCCAGTAGTATCGAGGCGGGAACGAACACCGGGGAGCTGTTTTTT CASSIEAGTNTGELFF
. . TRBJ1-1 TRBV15 TGTGCCACCAGCAGAGAGTTAGACACTGAAGCTTTCTTT CATSRELDTEAFF
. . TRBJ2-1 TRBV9 TGTGCCAGCAGCGTAGATGGTCACGGGAGAGTTGATGAGCAGTTCTTC CASSVDGHGRVDEQFF
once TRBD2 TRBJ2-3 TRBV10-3 TGTGCCATCGGAACTAGCGGGACTAGCACAGATACGCAGTATTTT CAIGTSGTSTDTQYF
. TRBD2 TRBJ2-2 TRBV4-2 TGTGCCAGCAGCCAAGATTGGGAGGGGGATAGCGGGACTGGCGGGGAGCTGTTTTTT CASSQDWEGDSGTGGELFF
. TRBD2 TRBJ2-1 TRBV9 TGTGCCAGCAGCGCGACTAGCGTCCCAGGGTCCTACAATGAGCAGTTCTTC CASSATSVPGSYNEQFF
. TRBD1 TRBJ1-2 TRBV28 TGTGCCAGCAGTCCCGGACAGGATGGCTACACCTTC CASSPGQDGYTF
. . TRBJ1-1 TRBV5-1 TGCGCCAGCAGCTCGACCGGGACACTGAACACTGAAGCTTTCTTT CASSSTGTLNTEAFF